This is a list of T cell receptor beta chains from one sample in a study of blood T cell repertoires in COVID-19. Generated by immunoSEQ multiplex PCR, the TCRdb table keeps only in-frame clones and is missing some. The sample shows approximately 100,000 clones, 75% to 90% of them seen only once. Material for sequencing was peripheral blood. The origin of the receptors is an elderly woman with active COVID-19. Both conserved end residues are part of each CDR3.

J: TRBJ1-2
V: TRBV6-5
CDR3: CASSRDSNYGYTF

J: TRBJ2-7
V: TRBV28
CDR3: CASSLVTSGEQYF

J: TRBJ2-5
V: TRBV28
CDR3: CASSSPGQGAGETQYF

J: TRBJ2-1
V: TRBV6-5
CDR3: CASSLDSFTYNEQFF

J: TRBJ2-7
V: TRBV29-1
CDR3: CSVDGPRGLEGYEQYF

J: TRBJ2-3
V: TRBV4-1
CDR3: CASSPSASGRSTDTQYF

J: TRBJ2-4
V: TRBV6-5
CDR3: CASTKGEVAKNIQYF

J: TRBJ2-3
V: TRBV15
CDR3: CATSRGDRRTDTQYF

J: TRBJ1-2
V: TRBV7-3
CDR3: CASSIEPRGVYTF

J: TRBJ1-5
V: TRBV6-2/TRBV6-3
CDR3: CASSLRQGASNQPQHF

J: TRBJ2-5
V: TRBV28
CDR3: CASSFAMNTQYF

J: TRBJ2-3
V: TRBV6-6
CDR3: CASGSGITDTQYF

J: TRBJ2-7
V: TRBV6-5
CDR3: CATHRGEHEQYF

J: TRBJ1-1
V: TRBV5-1
CDR3: CASSVTGGLNTEAFF

J: TRBJ1-1
V: TRBV7-8
CDR3: CASSLVSRGGAGRLVEAFF

J: TRBJ1-6
V: TRBV10-3
CDR3: CAIRGTADNSPLHF

J: TRBJ1-6
V: TRBV9
CDR3: CASTGQQVGSYNSPLHF

J: TRBJ2-3
V: TRBV4-2
CDR3: CASSQRVAGADTQYF

J: TRBJ2-1
V: TRBV18
CDR3: CASSPPPVYSYNEQFF

J: TRBJ2-7
V: TRBV30
CDR3: CAWSTGLAYEQYF

J: TRBJ2-1
V: TRBV6-5
CDR3: CASSYSGTRDNEQFF

J: TRBJ2-3
V: TRBV7-9
CDR3: CASSSTGDTQYF

J: TRBJ1-4
V: TRBV28
CDR3: CASRRSRRGATNEKLFF

J: TRBJ2-4
V: TRBV29-1
CDR3: CSVFAEAKNIQYF

J: TRBJ1-4
V: TRBV28
CDR3: CASSNRDRANEKLFF

J: TRBJ2-1
V: TRBV6-6
CDR3: CASSPRGLAEDSYNEQFF

J: TRBJ2-1
V: TRBV7-3
CDR3: CASSLSRSDEQFF

J: TRBJ2-5
V: TRBV4-3
CDR3: CASSPPNASGRQTQYF

J: TRBJ1-5
V: TRBV28
CDR3: CASSLLQGGNQPQHF

J: TRBJ2-5
V: TRBV7-3
CDR3: CASSPRASGRPETQYF

J: TRBJ2-3
V: TRBV27
CDR3: CASSSTSGGPDTQYF

J: TRBJ2-3
V: TRBV7-6
CDR3: CASSLVALRTDTQYF

J: TRBJ1-6
V: TRBV30
CDR3: CAWAAGSSYNSPLHF

J: TRBJ2-7
V: TRBV19
CDR3: CASSNPLSGRADEQYF

J: TRBJ2-5
V: TRBV6-2/TRBV6-3
CDR3: CASSSAGQGLETQYF

J: TRBJ2-1
V: TRBV7-2
CDR3: CASSLSHQVEQFF

J: TRBJ2-5
V: TRBV7-9
CDR3: CASSYLGSGGETQYF

J: TRBJ2-3
V: TRBV5-6
CDR3: CASSLALRSTDTQYF

J: TRBJ2-7
V: TRBV19
CDR3: CASTKGGLAGDSEQYF

J: TRBJ1-2
V: TRBV6-5
CDR3: CASSPQALRYGYTF

J: TRBJ2-1
V: TRBV7-3
CDR3: CASSSQTSGRYNEQFF

J: TRBJ2-7
V: TRBV7-2
CDR3: CASSFDTSNYEQYF